Below are 21 T cell receptor beta chains sequenced from a single sample in a study of follicular helper T cells after annual influenza vaccination. The assay was immunoSEQ multiplex PCR, and TCRdb's table has in-frame clones only and misses some. Of around 1,300 clones listed, about 85% are singletons. This sample's time point: 2015-2016 season, pre-vaccination. Sequencing was performed on CXCR5+ CD38+ circulating T follicular helper cells from blood, taken on the day of influenza vaccination. Subset indicated: circulating Tfh, non-naive CD4+CXCR5+PD-1+ (ICOS+CD38+ or ICOS-CD38-). These receptors were taken from an adult who received the influenza vaccine.

V usage is TRBV10-3 and J usage is TRBJ1-1, with TRBD1 matching over 7 bases. V dropped 6 bases and J dropped 3; count of bases not matched to a gene: 7. The CDR3 has 14 residues. CDR1 and CDR2 from the germline V gene are ENHRY and SYGVKD. In nucleotides, the CDR3 is TGTGCCATCAGCCGTAAGGGGACAGACACTGAAGCTTTCTTT. Its translation: CAISRKGTDTEAFF.

CDR3 DNA: TGTGCCAGCAGGTTAAGGCTAGCGGGGTCCTACGAGCAGTACTTC. Its translation: CASRLRLAGSYEQYF. The V and J genes are TRBV7-2 and TRBJ2-7; the match to TRBD2 covers 9 bases. V shed 6 bases and J 1 base; nucleotides not matched to a gene: 7. Germline CDR1 SGHTA, CDR2 FQGNSA. This CDR3 spans 15 amino acids.

The J gene is TRBJ2-3, the V gene TRBV27, with D perhaps matching TRBD1 (6 bases). V lost 0 bases, J lost 8 bases, and 15 bases lay in between. Germline CDR1 reads MNHEY; CDR2 reads SMNVEV (reference sequence). This CDR3 spans 15 amino acids. CDR3 nucleotide sequence: TGTGCCAGCAGTTTATCGGGGGCCGCTAGAGGTACGCAGTATTTT. Encoded protein: CASSLSGAARGTQYF.

The CDR3 region is CASKEGGTYNEQFF. CDR3 coding DNA: TGTGCCAGCAAGGAGGGAGGAACCTACAATGAGCAGTTCTTC. This chain connects TRBV7-9 to TRBJ2-1, with D perhaps TRBD2 (6 bases). Germline V gene data show CDR1 as SEHNR and CDR2 as FQNEAQ (reference sequence). With 7 bases removed from V and 2 bases from J, the gap between germline ends came to 12 bases. This CDR3 is built from 14 residues.

CDR3 protein: CASSLHLAGGLGDTQYF. CDR3 sequence (DNA): TGTGCCAGCAGCTTGCACCTAGCGGGGGGCCTGGGTGATACGCAGTATTTT. This rearrangement joins TRBV5-4 to TRBJ2-3, with 11 bases identical to TRBD2. J was trimmed by 6 bases and V by 1 base; bases with no gene match: 10. Germline V CDR1 and CDR2: SGHNT, YYREEE (reference sequence). This CDR3 contains 17 residues. Together with reference TRBV5-4 and TRBJ2-3, the CDR3 gives the full variable domain: ETGVTQSPTHLIKTRGQQVTLRCSSQSGHNTVSWYQQALGQGPQFIFQYYREEENGRGNFPPRFSGLQFPNYSSELNVNALELDDSALYLCASSLHLAGGLGDTQYFGPGTRLTVL.

This rearrangement joins TRBV25-1 to TRBJ2-6; 7 nucleotides line up with TRBD1. Germline V lookup: CDR1 MGHDK, CDR2 SYGVNS. The CDR3 runs to 16 residues. Trimming at V came to 11 bases and at J to 1 base, leaving 11 bases not matched to a gene. Written as DNA, the CDR3 is TGTGCCTCTCAGGGACAGATGCCTTCTGGGGCCAACGTCCTGACTTTC. This gives the protein CASQGQMPSGANVLTF.

The V call is TRBV19, the J call TRBJ1-1; 7 positions match TRBD1. After removal of 3 bases from V and 0 bases from J, the junction contained 4 bases not matched to a gene. This CDR3 has 15 amino acids. In germline, CDR1 is LNHDA, CDR2 SQIVND (reference sequence). CDR3 residues: CASSILDRLNTEAFF. Written as DNA, the CDR3 is TGTGCCAGTAGTATCCTGGACAGGCTGAACACTGAAGCTTTCTTT.

V usage is TRBV4-3 and J usage is TRBJ2-7; 8 bases are shared with TRBD2. V lost 0 bases to trimming and J lost 4 bases; unmatched junction nucleotides: 8. The CDR3 length is 16 residues. Germline V gives CDR1 LGHNA, CDR2 YSLEER. Here the CDR3 DNA reads TGCGCCAGCAGCCAAGAGTACAGCGGGGGACCTTACGAGCAGTACTTC. Amino acids: CASSQEYSGGPYEQYF.

The chain carries TRBV14 and TRBJ2-7, with D possibly TRBD1 on 5 matching bases. This CDR3 contains 13 residues. V was clipped by 4 bases and J by 4 bases, with 11 bases between them. CDR1 is SGHDN and CDR2 is FVKESK in the germline V gene. The CDR3 region is CASSRHQGYEQYF. CDR3 in DNA: TGTGCCAGCAGCCGACACCAGGGATACGAGCAGTACTTC.

This sequence joins TRBV6-5 and TRBJ2-3; D is unclear. Trimming took 8 bases from V and 1 from J, leaving 7 bases between them. The CDR3 consists of 12 residues. Germline assignment: CDR1 MNHEY and CDR2 SVGAGI. The CDR3 region is CASLSRTDTQYF. The DNA of the CDR3 is TGTGCCAGCCTTTCCCGCACAGATACGCAGTATTTT.

The CDR3 DNA follows: TGTGCCAGCAGTGAAGGGGTAGAGACCCAGTACTTC. It translates to CASSEGVETQYF. This chain uses TRBV6-1 with TRBJ2-5; D remains unclear. CDR1 is MNHNS, CDR2 SASEGT, per germline. Trimming pared 1 base from V and 4 bases from J, leaving 4 bases between. The CDR3 has 12 amino acids.

The V and J genes are TRBV11-2 and TRBJ2-1, with 11 bases lining up with TRBD2. The J segment lost 0 bases and the V segment lost 6 bases, leaving 4 bases of the junction unmatched. Per germline, CDR1 SGHAT and CDR2 FQNNGV. This CDR3 has 16 residues. The CDR3 here is CASSSTSGGSYNEQFF. The CDR3, as DNA: TGTGCCAGCAGTTCCACTAGCGGGGGCTCCTACAATGAGCAGTTCTTC.

CDR3 residues: CASYSLGNTIYF. The CDR3 nucleotides are TGTGCCAGCTACTCCCTGGGAAACACCATATATTTT. The gene calls are TRBV28 and TRBJ1-3, with D unresolved. CDR1 is MDHEN, CDR2 SYDVKM, per germline. Trimming shortened V by 8 bases and J by 4 bases, and 9 bases separated the two germline ends. The CDR3 runs to 12 residues.

The chain uses TRBV28 and TRBJ1-1; 9 nucleotides match TRBD1. J lost 11 bases, V lost 5 bases, and 12 bases had no gene match. Germline CDR1 and CDR2: MDHEN and SYDVKM. The CDR3 runs to 14 residues. CDR3 loop: CASSTQGQGLRAFF. The CDR3 nucleotides read TGTGCCAGCAGTACCCAGGGACAGGGATTGAGGGCTTTCTTT.

This clone was observed a single time. The chain carries TRBV10-1 and TRBJ2-3; no definite D call. Deletions cut 10 bases from V and 2 bases from J, with 16 bases between. Germline V gives CDR1 WNHNN, CDR2 SYGVQD (reference sequence). The CDR3 sequence is 14 residues long. Here the CDR3 DNA reads TGCGCCACCGAGGAGACTGGGTTCACAGATACGCAGTATTTT. It is translated as CATEETGFTDTQYF.

The V and J genes are TRBV6-5 and TRBJ1-2; D is uncertain. CDR1 MNHEY and CDR2 SVGAGI come from the germline V gene. The CDR3 consists of 12 residues. V lost 8 bases, J lost 2 bases, and 9 bases lay in between. This CDR3 is CASLGKNYGYTF. Here the CDR3 DNA reads TGTGCCAGCCTGGGAAAGAACTATGGCTACACCTTC.

The chain employs TRBV6-5 and TRBJ1-4; TRBD1 matches at 9 bases. With V trimmed by 5 bases and J by 8 bases, 6 bases remained unmatched. From germline, CDR1 is MNHEY and CDR2 SVGAGI. The CDR3 has 14 amino acids. CDR3 nucleotides: TGTGCCAGCAGTAAACAGGGGGCGCAGGAAAAACTGTTTTTT. It codes for CASSKQGAQEKLFF.

A few counts support this clone. The chain employs TRBV4-2 and TRBJ1-2, with D unclear. The germline V and J ends were trimmed by 4 bases and 5 bases, with 17 bases remaining between them. Germline CDR1 is LGHNA and CDR2 is YNFKEQ. The CDR3 contains 15 residues. CDR3 bases: TGTGCCAGCAGCCTAAGTCTGGACGGACCGTATGGCTACACCTTC. Protein product: CASSLSLDGPYGYTF.

The chain is built from TRBV5-1 and TRBJ1-5; 8 bases line up with TRBD1. This CDR3 comprises 15 residues. Germline V gene data show CDR1 as SGHRS and CDR2 as YFSETQ. J gave up 7 bases and V 4 bases, and 10 bases lay outside the gene matches. CDR3 bases: TGCGCCAGCAGCACCGGACAGGGCGGAGAGCAGCCCCAGCATTTT. It yields the protein CASSTGQGGEQPQHF.

This sequence joins TRBV7-2 and TRBJ1-1; D is unclear. The ends were cut back, 2 bases at V and 6 bases at J, with 19 bases in the middle. The CDR3 sequence is 16 residues long. Germline V lookup: CDR1 SGHTA, CDR2 FQGNSA. CDR3 DNA: TGTGCCAGCAGCTTATTTTCCGGGGTGGCCCGAGCTGAAGCTTTCTTT. It is translated as CASSLFSGVARAEAFF.

V and J are TRBV18 and TRBJ1-1, with 7 bases matching TRBD1. The CDR3 totals 14 residues. V shed 5 bases and J 5 bases; nucleotides not matched to a gene: 8. The V gene's germline CDR1 is KGHSH and CDR2 LQKENI. CDR3 loop: CASSRQGAGTEAFF. The CDR3 bases are TGTGCCAGCTCAAGACAGGGCGCCGGTACTGAAGCTTTCTTT.